This T cell receptor beta chain originates from a study of blood T cells in healthy people across ages (dated by TCRdb to the mid-2010s). As for the study more broadly: In model experiments, template switching captured about one uniquely barcoded TCR beta cDNA molecule for every two T cells. To avoid experimental bias, donors of different ages were distributed randomly across sequencing lanes. The study measured age-related changes in TCR beta repertoire diversity using deep sequencing normalized with unique cDNA molecular identifiers. Using the same blood draw, the study looked at two additional independent replicas of 1 million unique cDNA reads for two donors, one aged 18 to 30 and the other aged 80 or older. Donors were grouped into four age groups: young (average roughly 17 years), middle-aged (about 40), aged (around 60) and long-lived (over 80).

Library creation used 5' RACE. Sequencing was carried out with an Illumina HiSeq 2500. A second roughly 7 to 11 cycle PCR used a sample-barcoded 5' primer and a J-beta primer mix. A template-switch 5' adaptor carrying 12 random nucleotides introduced a unique molecular identifier onto each TCR beta cDNA molecule. At least 3 million CDR3-containing paired-end reads were obtained from each sample. First-strand cDNA was synthesized from all RNA with the Mint cDNA synthesis kit, primed by a TRBC-specific oligonucleotide. After uracil-DNA glycosylase treatment, a first 18-cycle PCR used universal primers M1SS and BC2_uni_R on all cDNA. As for how the authors treated the data: For normalization, 1 million high-quality reads were randomly selected from each sample, with every read carrying a distinct molecular identifier. Instead of being binned into consensus sequences, reads that shared molecular identifiers were thrown out. CDR3 identification, clonotype clustering and error correction used MiTCR with a Q25 quality threshold and the strictest error-elimination algorithm. Lower-bound total TCR beta diversity was estimated with a nonparametric unseen species model using Euler transformation. Starting from the raw public reads, TCRdb applied fastp trimming at Q25, assembled clones with MiXCR and retained in-frame beta chains. Identical CDR3 protein sequences are pooled into one entry, listed with their most common genes and DNA. The V and J calls reflect TCRdb's pipeline rather than the authors' work. This sample has 1.6 million or so distinct CDR3 sequences in its table, and roughly 30% of those were observed once. About 11% of the sample is held by the ten biggest clonotypes.

V is cut back by 6 bases and J by 0 bases, with 5 bases in the junction unmatched. From its cysteine to its phenylalanine, the CDR3 spans 14 amino acids. The read is trimmed to its CDR3 DNA, 42 bases read in frame from base 1. The germline V gene (reference sequence) yields DFQATT for CDR1 and SNEGSKA for CDR2. Donors were under 40 systemically healthy Caucasian individuals from Russia aged roughly 6 to 90 years. Around 9.7 milliliters of peripheral blood were collected from each donor into EDTA-treated Vacutainer tubes. PBMCs were isolated by Ficoll-Paque density-gradient centrifugation, with at least 6 million obtained per sample. Trizol reagent was used to extract total RNA from PBMCs, with at least 6 micrograms per sample. The percentages of naive CD45RAhigh/CD27high T cells were determined by flow cytometry on a PBMC aliquot from every donor. Findings and caveats that apply to the study as a whole: The CMV infection status of donors was not known, potentially confounding age-related changes in expanded clonotypes. As age increased, observed TCR beta diversity per million T cells dropped in a roughly linear way, and a significant reduction was already evident by age 40. Conclusive comparison of naive and antigen-experienced compartments was prevented by the profiling of bulk unsorted PBMCs. Estimates of total diversity from one million sequenced T cells were regarded as lower bounds and underestimates. The long-lived group showed more naive CD4+ T cells, fewer expanded clones and increased TCR diversity than the aged group, suggesting age selection. Observed TCR beta diversity correlated strongly with the percentage of naive T cells measured by flow cytometry.

In regard to this clonotype: The target of this receptor is not known. The record has no base qualities; no much larger clone is one base away.

The sample was blood. The TCR sequence derives from a woman aged 25 to 45 in good health. This chain joins TRBV20-1 to TRBJ2-1; 7 central bases correspond to TRBD2. The CDR3: CSAHSGTSYNEQFF. The DNA sequence follows: TGCAGTGCCCACAGCGGGACCTCCTACAATGAGCAGTTCTTC.